Listed below are T cell receptor beta chains from one sample, sequenced in a study of OX40 agonist ivuxolimab in advanced cancers. The protocol was immunoSEQ multiplex PCR, while the TCRdb copy is restricted to in-frame clones and leaves out a portion. The sample lists 59,000 or so clones, approximately 82% occurring once. The material sequenced was CD4+ or CD8+ T cells sorted from blood, taken in a trial of the OX40 agonist ivuxolimab. The receptor set was obtained from an adult with an advanced solid tumor such as melanoma, head and neck, liver or kidney cancer. Each CDR3 is given with its conserved first and last residue. D genes are given only for firm matches. The size field is filled for only some rows; it gives once, few, many or a size class.

D gene: TRBD1; clone size: .; J gene: TRBJ1-5; V gene: TRBV6-5; CDR3 protein: CASSSRTGGSQPQHF; CDR3 DNA: TGTGCCAGCAGTTCCCGGACAGGGGGAAGTCAGCCCCAGCATTTT
D gene: .; clone size: .; J gene: TRBJ1-2; V gene: TRBV9; CDR3 protein: CASSVTLSGSYGYTF; CDR3 DNA: TGTGCCAGCAGCGTAACTCTTTCAGGTTCCTATGGCTACACCTTC
D gene: .; clone size: .; J gene: TRBJ1-5; V gene: TRBV19; CDR3 protein: CASSINHLRGNQPQHF; CDR3 DNA: TGTGCCAGTAGTATAAATCACTTGAGGGGCAATCAGCCCCAGCATTTT
D gene: TRBD1; clone size: .; J gene: TRBJ1-3; V gene: TRBV7-8; CDR3 protein: CASSLGQGVLTGNTIYF; CDR3 DNA: TGTGCCAGCAGCTTAGGACAGGGGGTATTAACTGGAAACACCATATATTTT
D gene: TRBD1; clone size: once; J gene: TRBJ2-3; V gene: TRBV7-9; CDR3 protein: CASSYIGQGATDTQYF; CDR3 DNA: TGTGCCAGCAGCTATATAGGGCAGGGGGCAACAGATACGCAGTATTTT
D gene: TRBD1; clone size: .; J gene: TRBJ1-1; V gene: TRBV6-1; CDR3 protein: CASSTGTGIGTEAFF; CDR3 DNA: TGTGCCAGCTCAACCGGGACAGGAATCGGCACTGAAGCTTTCTTT
D gene: .; clone size: .; J gene: TRBJ1-1; V gene: TRBV7-2; CDR3 protein: CASSLSKGNTEAFF; CDR3 DNA: TGTGCCAGCAGCTTATCAAAGGGGAACACTGAAGCTTTCTTT
D gene: .; clone size: .; J gene: TRBJ1-6; V gene: TRBV6-1; CDR3 protein: CASSLGNSPLHF; CDR3 DNA: TGTGCCAGCAGTTTAGGGAATTCACCCCTCCACTTT
D gene: .; clone size: .; J gene: TRBJ2-2; V gene: TRBV4-3; CDR3 protein: CASSQQPNTGELFF; CDR3 DNA: TGCGCCAGCAGCCAACAGCCGAACACCGGGGAGCTGTTTTTT
D gene: TRBD2; clone size: .; J gene: TRBJ2-3; V gene: TRBV6-5; CDR3 protein: CASRNLAGGGDTQYF; CDR3 DNA: TGTGCCAGCAGGAACCTAGCGGGGGGTGGAGATACGCAGTATTTT
D gene: .; clone size: few; J gene: TRBJ1-5; V gene: TRBV5-1; CDR3 protein: CASSLSRSPNQPQHF; CDR3 DNA: TGCGCCAGCAGCTTGAGTAGGTCTCCGAATCAGCCCCAGCATTTT
D gene: .; clone size: .; J gene: TRBJ2-6; V gene: TRBV7-2; CDR3 protein: CASTVDFGANVLTF; CDR3 DNA: TGTGCCAGCACCGTTGACTTTGGGGCCAACGTCCTGACTTTC
D gene: .; clone size: few; J gene: TRBJ2-5; V gene: TRBV2; CDR3 protein: CASRENRGGETQYF; CDR3 DNA: TGTGCCAGCAGGGAAAATAGGGGGGGAGAGACCCAGTACTTC
D gene: .; clone size: .; J gene: TRBJ2-2; V gene: TRBV5-4; CDR3 protein: CASRRTKGAPGELFF; CDR3 DNA: TGTGCCAGCAGACGGACTAAGGGGGCTCCCGGGGAGCTGTTTTTT
D gene: TRBD2; clone size: .; J gene: TRBJ2-5; V gene: TRBV6-5; CDR3 protein: CASSRGVWETQYF; CDR3 DNA: TGTGCCAGCAGCCGGGGGGTGTGGGAGACCCAGTACTTC
D gene: .; clone size: .; J gene: TRBJ2-5; V gene: TRBV15; CDR3 protein: CATSRDRFGETQYF; CDR3 DNA: TGTGCCACCAGCAGAGATCGATTTGGCGAGACCCAGTACTTC
D gene: .; clone size: .; J gene: TRBJ1-4; V gene: TRBV30; CDR3 protein: CAWSTTGPSSEKLFF; CDR3 DNA: TGTGCCTGGAGTACTACGGGACCTTCAAGTGAAAAACTGTTTTTT
D gene: .; clone size: .; J gene: TRBJ1-2; V gene: TRBV28; CDR3 protein: CASSFPTEYGYTF; CDR3 DNA: TGTGCCAGCAGTTTTCCGACGGAATATGGCTACACCTTC